This is a list of T cell receptor beta chains from one sample in a study of cytomegalovirus exposure and HLA in healthy donors. Some clones are missing from TCRdb's copy, which holds only in-frame ones; the method was immunoSEQ multiplex PCR. The table shows about 130,000 clones, with approximately 80% occurring only once. The sequencing sample was made of PBMCs. The source of these receptors is a man aged 40-49 years in good health and CMV-seronegative. Each CDR3 is given with its conserved first and last residue. The D gene is left open where the match is weak. Clone size is given for some rows only: seen once, a few or many times, or a class if the clone is expanded.

abundance	v_gene	d_gene	j_gene	CDR3aa	CDR3nt
.	TRBV25-1	.	TRBJ2-3	CASSGGGTDTQYF	TGTGCCAGCAGTGGCGGAGGGACAGATACGCAGTATTTT
.	TRBV7-7	.	TRBJ2-3	CASSPTRLYTDTQYF	TGTGCCAGCAGCCCCACTCGCCTCTACACAGATACGCAGTATTTT
.	TRBV29-1	.	TRBJ1-1	CGTGSTEAFF	TGCGGCACAGGGAGCACTGAAGCTTTCTTT
.	TRBV5-4	.	TRBJ1-4	CASSLSTSTNEKLFF	TGTGCCAGCAGCTTGAGTACATCAACTAATGAAAAACTGTTTTTT
few	TRBV18	TRBD1	TRBJ2-1	CASSPGQYNEQFF	TGTGCCAGCTCACCGGGACAGTACAATGAGCAGTTCTTC
once	TRBV6-1	.	TRBJ1-4	CASRHTGWEEKLFF	TGTGCCAGCAGGCATACAGGGTGGGAGGAAAAACTGTTTTTT
.	TRBV7-2	TRBD2	TRBJ2-7	CASSSRGGGAYEQYF	TGTGCCAGCAGCTCCCGCGGCGGGGGGGCCTACGAGCAGTACTTC
.	TRBV7-3	.	TRBJ2-2	CASSPRSPGELFF	TGTGCCAGCAGCCCCCGGTCTCCCGGGGAGCTGTTTTTT
.	TRBV10-3	.	TRBJ2-4	CAISEGGVDIQYF	TGTGCCATCAGTGAAGGAGGGGTGGACATTCAGTACTTC
.	TRBV28	TRBD1	TRBJ2-7	CASSGSGTGPYEQYF	TGTGCCAGCAGCGGATCCGGGACAGGGCCCTACGAGCAGTACTTC
.	TRBV15	.	TRBJ1-6	CATSRSRAGDSPLHF	TGTGCCACCAGCCGATCGAGGGCCGGAGATTCACCCCTCCACTTT
.	TRBV30	TRBD1	TRBJ1-5	CAWAPDRGQPQHF	TGTGCCTGGGCCCCCGACAGGGGTCAGCCCCAGCATTTT
.	TRBV2	.	TRBJ2-7	CASLPPLRAEQYF	TGTGCCAGCCTCCCACCTCTGAGGGCCGAGCAGTACTTC
.	TRBV7-2	TRBD2	TRBJ2-3	CASSFGGLAGGDTQYF	TGTGCCAGCAGCTTTGGGGGACTAGCGGGAGGAGATACGCAGTATTTT
few	TRBV6-1	.	TRBJ2-6	CASSEDGGSGANVLTF	TGTGCCAGCAGTGAAGACGGGGGCTCTGGGGCCAACGTCCTGACTTTC
.	TRBV6-7	.	TRBJ2-1	CASPSLCLACDEQFF	TGTGCCAGCCCCAGCCTATGCCTAGCTTGCGATGAGCAGTTCTTC